Included here is one TCR beta chain sequence, with context. Profiling relied on immunoSEQ multiplex PCR, and the TCRdb table lists in-frame clones only, not all of them. This sample has about 47,000 clones, with about 88% found just once. The data are from a study of ipilimumab plus nivolumab after autologous stem cell transplantation. At the level of the study: The myeloma cohort included high-risk transplant-naive patients and patients relapsing within 3 years of a first autologous transplant.

V lost 4 bases to trimming and J lost 0 bases, with 15 bases between them. CDR3 length: 16 residues. Germline CDR1 reads SGHRS; CDR2 reads YFSETQ. Checkpoint therapy with ipilimumab 1 mg/kg began 14 to 28 days after transplant. The TCR sequence derives from a male donor with multiple myeloma. The sample consisted of PBMCs, taken in a trial of ipilimumab plus nivolumab as post-transplant consolidation. The rearrangement uses TRBV5-1 and TRBJ2-3; D assignment may be TRBD1 or TRBD2 (5 bases each). The CDR3: CASSPRGRRSTDTQYF. CDR3 in DNA: TGCGCCAGCAGCCCCCGGGGCCGAAGGAGCACAGATACGCAGTATTTT.